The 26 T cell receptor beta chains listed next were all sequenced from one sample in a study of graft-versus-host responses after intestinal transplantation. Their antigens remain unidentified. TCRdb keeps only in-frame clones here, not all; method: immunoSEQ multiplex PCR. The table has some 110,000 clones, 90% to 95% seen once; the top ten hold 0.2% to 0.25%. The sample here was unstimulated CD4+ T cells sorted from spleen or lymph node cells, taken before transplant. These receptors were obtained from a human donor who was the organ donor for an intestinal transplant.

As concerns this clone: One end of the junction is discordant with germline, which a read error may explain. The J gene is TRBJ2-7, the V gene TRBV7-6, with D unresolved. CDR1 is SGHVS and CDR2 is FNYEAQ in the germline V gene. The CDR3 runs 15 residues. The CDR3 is CASSLGQGPPYGQYF. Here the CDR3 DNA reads TGTGCCAGCAGCTTAGGGCAAGGGCCCCCCTACGGGCAGTACTTC.

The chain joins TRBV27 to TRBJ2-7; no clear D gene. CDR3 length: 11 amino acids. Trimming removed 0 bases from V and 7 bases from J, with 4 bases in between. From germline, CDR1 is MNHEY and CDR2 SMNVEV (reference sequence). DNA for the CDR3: TGTGCCAGCAGTTTATCCGGGGAGCAGTACTTC. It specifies CASSLSGEQYF.

For the CDR3, the DNA is TGCGCCAGCAGCCAAGAAGGGACCCTACGTGGTGAGCAGTTCTTC. Protein product: CASSQEGTLRGEQFF. The chain links TRBV4-3 to TRBJ2-1; D possibly matches TRBD1 or TRBD2 (5 bases each). Germline loops: CDR1 LGHNA, CDR2 YSLEER. Trimming cost V 0 bases and J 9 bases, with 15 bases left between them. The CDR3 is 15 residues long.

CDR3 nucleotide sequence: TGCAGCGTTGAGCGGCCTAGCGAATACAATGAGCAGTTCTTC. Translating gives CSVERPSEYNEQFF. This chain links TRBV29-1 with TRBJ2-1, with D possibly matching TRBD2 (6 bases). The V end was cut by 3 bases, the J end by 4 bases, with 13 bases between. Per germline, CDR1 SQVTM and CDR2 ANQGSEA. The CDR3 runs 14 residues.

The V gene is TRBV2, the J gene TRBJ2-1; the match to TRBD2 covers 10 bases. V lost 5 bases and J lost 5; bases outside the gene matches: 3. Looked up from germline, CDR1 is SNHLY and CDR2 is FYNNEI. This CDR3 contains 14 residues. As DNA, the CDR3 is TGTGCCAGCAGTTTCCTAGCGGGAGACAATGAGCAGTTCTTC. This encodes CASSFLAGDNEQFF.

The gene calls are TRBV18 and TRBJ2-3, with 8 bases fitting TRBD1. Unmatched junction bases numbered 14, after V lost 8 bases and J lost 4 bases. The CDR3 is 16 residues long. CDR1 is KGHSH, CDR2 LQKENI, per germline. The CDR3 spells CASLDPAGGFSDTQYF. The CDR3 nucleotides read TGTGCCAGCCTGGATCCGGCAGGGGGCTTCTCAGATACGCAGTATTTT.

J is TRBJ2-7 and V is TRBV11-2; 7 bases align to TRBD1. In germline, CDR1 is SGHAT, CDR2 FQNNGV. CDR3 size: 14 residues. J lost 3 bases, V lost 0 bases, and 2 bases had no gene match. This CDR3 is CASSLERDSYEQYF. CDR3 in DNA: TGTGCCAGCAGCTTAGAACGGGACAGCTACGAGCAGTACTTC.

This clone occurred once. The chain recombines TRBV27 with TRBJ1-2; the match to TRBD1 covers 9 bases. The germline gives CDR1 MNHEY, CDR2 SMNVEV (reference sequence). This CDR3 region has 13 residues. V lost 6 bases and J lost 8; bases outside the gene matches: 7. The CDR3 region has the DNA TGTGCCAGCAGACCCAACAGGGGGCGAGGCTACACCTTC. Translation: CASRPNRGRGYTF.

The CDR3 reads CASSIQGAGHGYTF. The CDR3 DNA sequence: TGTGCCAGTAGTATACAGGGGGCTGGTCATGGCTACACCTTC. The rearrangement joins TRBV19 to TRBJ1-2; TRBD1 agrees at 8 bases. The CDR3 has 14 amino acids. V lost 2 bases and J lost 6; bases outside the gene matches: 5. Germline CDR1 and CDR2: LNHDA and SQIVND (reference sequence).

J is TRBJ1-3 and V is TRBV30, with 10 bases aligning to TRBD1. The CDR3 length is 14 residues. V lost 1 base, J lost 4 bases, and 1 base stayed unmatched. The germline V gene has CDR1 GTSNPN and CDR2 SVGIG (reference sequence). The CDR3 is CAWSEGQGGNTIYF. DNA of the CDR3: TGTGCCTGGAGTGAGGGACAGGGGGGAAACACCATATATTTT.

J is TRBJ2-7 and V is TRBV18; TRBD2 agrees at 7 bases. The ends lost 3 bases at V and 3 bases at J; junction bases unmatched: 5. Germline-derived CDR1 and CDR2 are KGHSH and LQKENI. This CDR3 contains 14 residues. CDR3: CASSPTSSSYEQYF. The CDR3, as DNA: TGTGCCAGCTCACCGACTAGCTCGAGCTACGAGCAGTACTTC.

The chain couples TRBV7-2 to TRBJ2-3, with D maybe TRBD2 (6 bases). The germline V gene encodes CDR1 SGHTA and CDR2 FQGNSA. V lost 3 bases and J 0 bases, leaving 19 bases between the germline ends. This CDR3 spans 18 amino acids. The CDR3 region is CASSLGSGSDPSTDTQYF. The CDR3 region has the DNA TGTGCCAGCAGCTTGGGCTCCGGGAGTGACCCTAGCACAGATACGCAGTATTTT. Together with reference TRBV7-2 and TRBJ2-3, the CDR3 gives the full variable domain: GAGVSQSPSNKVTEKGKDVELRCDPISGHTALYWYRQSLGQGLEFLIYFQGNSAPDKSGLPSDRFSAERTGGSVSTLTIQRTQQEDSAVYLCASSLGSGSDPSTDTQYFGPGTRLTVL.

The CDR3 loop reads CAWSVGDISTDTQYF. DNA of the CDR3: TGTGCCTGGAGTGTTGGTGATATAAGCACAGATACGCAGTATTTT. The chain couples TRBV30 to TRBJ2-3; D gene unclear. This CDR3 is 15 amino acids long. Germline CDR1 is GTSNPN and CDR2 is SVGIG (reference sequence). The V end was cut by 0 bases, the J end by 0 bases, with 10 bases between.

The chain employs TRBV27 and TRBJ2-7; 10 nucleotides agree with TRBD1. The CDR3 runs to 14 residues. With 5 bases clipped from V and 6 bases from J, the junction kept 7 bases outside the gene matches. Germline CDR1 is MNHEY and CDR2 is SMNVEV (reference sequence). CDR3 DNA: TGTGCCAGCAGTGGGGACAGGGGATTAGGCGAGCAGTACTTC. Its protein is CASSGDRGLGEQYF.

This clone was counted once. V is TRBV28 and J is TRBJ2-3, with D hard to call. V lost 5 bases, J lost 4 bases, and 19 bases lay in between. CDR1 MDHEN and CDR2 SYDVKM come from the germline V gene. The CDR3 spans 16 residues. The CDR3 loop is CASSRSGAFRSDTQYF. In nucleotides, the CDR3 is TGTGCCAGCAGTCGGTCCGGAGCCTTTAGGTCAGATACGCAGTATTTT.

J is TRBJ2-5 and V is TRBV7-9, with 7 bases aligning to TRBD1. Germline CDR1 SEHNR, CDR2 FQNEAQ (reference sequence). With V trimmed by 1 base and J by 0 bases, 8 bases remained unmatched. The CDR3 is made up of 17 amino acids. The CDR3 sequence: CASSLGGTALYQETQYF. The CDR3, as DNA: TGTGCCAGCAGCTTAGGGGGGACAGCACTTTACCAAGAGACCCAGTACTTC.

CDR3 sequence reads: CASSQVGEGQPQHF. The DNA for the CDR3 is TGCGCCAGCAGCCAAGTGGGGGAGGGCCAGCCCCAGCATTTT. The chain employs TRBV4-1 and TRBJ1-5; TRBD1 might be the D (5 bases). CDR1 is MGHRA and CDR2 is YSYEKL in the germline V gene. The CDR3 has 14 amino acids. Trimming left V 1 base short and J 7 bases short, with 11 bases between.

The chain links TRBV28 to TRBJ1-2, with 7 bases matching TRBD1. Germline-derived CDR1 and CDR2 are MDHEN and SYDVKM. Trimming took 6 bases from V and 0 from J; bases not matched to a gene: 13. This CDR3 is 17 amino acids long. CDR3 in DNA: TGTGCCAGCAGCCCTCCGGGACAGCGGAGCTCTAACTATGGCTACACCTTC. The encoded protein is CASSPPGQRSSNYGYTF.

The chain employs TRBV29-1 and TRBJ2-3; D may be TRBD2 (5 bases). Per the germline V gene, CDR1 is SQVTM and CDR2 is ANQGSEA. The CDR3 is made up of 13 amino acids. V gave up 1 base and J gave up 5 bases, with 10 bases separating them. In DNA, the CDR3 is TGCAGCGTTGAAGGCCGGGAACGAGATACGCAGTATTTT. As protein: CSVEGRERDTQYF.

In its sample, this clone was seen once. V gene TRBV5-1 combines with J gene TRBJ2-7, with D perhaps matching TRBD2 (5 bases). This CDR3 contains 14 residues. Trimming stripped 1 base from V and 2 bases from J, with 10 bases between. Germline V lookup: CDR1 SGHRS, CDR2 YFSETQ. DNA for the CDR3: TGCGCCAGCAGCTTGATTGATAGCGCCTACGAGCAGTACTTC. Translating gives CASSLIDSAYEQYF. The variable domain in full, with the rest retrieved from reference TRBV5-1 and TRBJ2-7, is KAGVTQTPRYLIKTRGQQVTLSCSPISGHRSVSWYQQTPGQGLQFLFEYFSETQRNKGNFPGRFSGRQFSNSRSEMNVSTLELGDSALYLCASSLIDSAYEQYFGPGTRLTVT.

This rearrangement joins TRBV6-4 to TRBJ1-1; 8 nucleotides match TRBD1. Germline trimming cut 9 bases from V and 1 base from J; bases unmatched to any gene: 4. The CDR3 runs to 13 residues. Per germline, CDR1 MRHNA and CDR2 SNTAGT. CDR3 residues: CARKTGENTEAFF. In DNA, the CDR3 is TGTGCCAGGAAGACAGGGGAGAACACTGAAGCTTTCTTT.

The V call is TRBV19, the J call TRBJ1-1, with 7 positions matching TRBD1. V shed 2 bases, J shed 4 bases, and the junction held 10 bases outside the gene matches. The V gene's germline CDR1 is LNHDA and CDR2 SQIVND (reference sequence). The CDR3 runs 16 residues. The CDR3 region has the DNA TGTGCCAGTAGTATAACCCCGTCGACAGGGACCACTGAAGCTTTCTTT. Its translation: CASSITPSTGTTEAFF.

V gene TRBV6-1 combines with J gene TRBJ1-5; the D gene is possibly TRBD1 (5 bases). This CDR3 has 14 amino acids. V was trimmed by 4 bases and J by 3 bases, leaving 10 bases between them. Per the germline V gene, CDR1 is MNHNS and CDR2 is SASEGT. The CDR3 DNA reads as TGTGCCAGCAGTGCCGACAGAACCAATCAGCCCCAGCATTTT. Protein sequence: CASSADRTNQPQHF.

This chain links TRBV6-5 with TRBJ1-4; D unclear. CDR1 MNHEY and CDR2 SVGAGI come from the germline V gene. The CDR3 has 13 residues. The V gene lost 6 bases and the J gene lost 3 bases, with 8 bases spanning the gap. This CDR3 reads CASRGRPNEKLFF. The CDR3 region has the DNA TGTGCCAGCAGGGGCAGACCTAATGAAAAACTGTTTTTT.

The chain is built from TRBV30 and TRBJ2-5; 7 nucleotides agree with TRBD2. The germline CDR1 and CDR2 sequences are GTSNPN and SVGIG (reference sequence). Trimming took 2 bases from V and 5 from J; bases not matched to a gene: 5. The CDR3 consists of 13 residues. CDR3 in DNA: TGTGCCTGGAGTCTGGGGGGAGGGGAGACCCAGTACTTC. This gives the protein CAWSLGGGETQYF.

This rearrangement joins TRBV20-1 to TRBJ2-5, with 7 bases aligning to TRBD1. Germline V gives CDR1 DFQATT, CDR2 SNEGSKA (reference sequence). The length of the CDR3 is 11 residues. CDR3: CSGQVGGTQYF. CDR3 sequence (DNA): TGCAGCGGACAGGTAGGAGGGACCCAGTACTTC.